This T cell receptor (beta chain) appears in the sequencing data of a study of T-cell memory formation after mild COVID-19. Notes on the study in general: For second-wave clones that peaked at day 37, SARS-CoV-2 specificity went unverified.

This CDR3 is built from 15 residues. V was cut by 2 bases and J by 2 bases, with 13 bases left in between. The germline gives CDR1 MGHDK, CDR2 SYGVNS. Using its own MiXCR run on the 5' RACE reads, TCRdb lists one record per CDR3 protein. The sample consists of more than 350,000 distinct CDR3 sequences, more than 15% of them appearing once. Regarding this clonotype: Its matching antigen is unknown.

The source is a man younger than 35 who had mild COVID-19 (a few samples of this study predate the infection). Cell type and time point are not known. The chain combines TRBV25-1 with TRBJ2-7, with a possible D match to TRBD2 (6 bases). Material for sequencing was PBMCs or a T cell subset sorted from them (not recorded which). This chain's CDR3 is CASSEDSGRPYEQYF. DNA of the CDR3: TGTGCCAGCAGTGAAGATAGCGGCAGACCCTACGAGCAGTACTTC.